These T cell receptor beta chains were read from a single sample in a study of cytomegalovirus exposure and HLA in healthy donors. Only in-frame clones appear in the TCRdb table, and some are missing; sequencing was by immunoSEQ multiplex PCR. The data contain 90,000 to 150,000 clones, 73% of them singletons. The sample taken for sequencing was PBMCs. These receptors came from a woman between 40 and 55 years old in good health and CMV-seronegative. CDR3s include the opening cysteine and the closing phenylalanine or tryptophan. Each record gives: D gene, clone size, J gene, V gene, CDR3 DNA, CDR3 protein. The D gene is left open where the match is weak. For some rows the clone size is stated as once, few or many, or as a class when expanded; others skip it.

.	.	TRBJ2-7	TRBV4-3	TGCGCCAGCAGCCAAGATCAGTACGAGCAGTACTTC	CASSQDQYEQYF
TRBD1	.	TRBJ2-5	TRBV6-1	TGTGCCAGCAGTAGGACAGGGAATGGTCAAGAGACCCAGTACTTC	CASSRTGNGQETQYF
.	.	TRBJ1-2	TRBV30	TGTGCCTGTTTTGTATATGGCTACACCTTC	CACFVYGYTF
TRBD2	once	TRBJ2-3	TRBV19	TGTGCCAGTAGTATACTGGTGGCGGGGGGTGGCCCTAGCACAGATACGCAGTATTTT	CASSILVAGGGPSTDTQYF
.	.	TRBJ2-3	TRBV6-6	TGTGCCAGCAACCGACAGCTGTCCACAGATACGCAGTATTTT	CASNRQLSTDTQYF
TRBD2	.	TRBJ2-7	TRBV5-1	TGCGCCAGCAGCTTTTCGGGTAGCGGGGGGCGTGAGCAGTACTTC	CASSFSGSGGREQYF
TRBD1	.	TRBJ2-2	TRBV30	TGTGCCTGGAGGGCCCGGGACAGGGGCACCGGGGAGCTGTTTTTT	CAWRARDRGTGELFF
TRBD2	.	TRBJ2-7	TRBV14	TGTGCCAGCAATGTGGCGGGAGTTGAGTACGAGCAGTACTTC	CASNVAGVEYEQYF
TRBD1	.	TRBJ2-5	TRBV19	TGTGCCAGTAGTATCCAACGGACAGGGCGGGAGACCCAGTACTTC	CASSIQRTGRETQYF
.	.	TRBJ2-1	TRBV7-9	TGTTCCAGCACCTACACCTCGGGCAATGAGCAGTTCTTC	CSSTYTSGNEQFF
.	.	TRBJ1-4	TRBV9	TGTGCCAGCAGCGGGAGGGACGACGGGAAACTGTTTTTT	CASSGRDDGKLFF
TRBD1	once	TRBJ2-1	TRBV7-2	TGTGCCAGCAGCGCGGACAGGGGGCTTCACAATGAGCAGTTCTTC	CASSADRGLHNEQFF
.	.	TRBJ1-1	TRBV5-6	TGTGCCAGCAGCTTGGCGGGCAGGGGGAACACTGAAGCTTTCTTT	CASSLAGRGNTEAFF
TRBD2	.	TRBJ2-1	TRBV7-2	TGTGCCAGCAGCCCAAGCGGGGTTTCCTACAATGAGCAGTTCTTC	CASSPSGVSYNEQFF
TRBD2	.	TRBJ2-3	TRBV4-2	TGTGCCAGCAGCCGAGGGACTAGCGGGAGGACAGATACGCAGTATTTT	CASSRGTSGRTDTQYF
.	.	TRBJ1-1	TRBV6-1	TGTGCCAGCAGCCGATCAAAACAGGGCTACACTGAAGCTTTCTTT	CASSRSKQGYTEAFF
.	.	TRBJ2-1	TRBV5-1	TGCGCCAGCAGCTTGGTAGACCGCTGGGACAACAATGAGCAGTTCTTC	CASSLVDRWDNNEQFF
TRBD1	.	TRBJ1-1	TRBV6-5	TGTGCCAGCAGACAGGGGATCACTGAAGCTTTCTTT	CASRQGITEAFF
.	once	TRBJ2-3	TRBV18	TGTGCCAGCTCACCACGGAGCAGCACAGATACGCAGTATTTT	CASSPRSSTDTQYF
TRBD1	.	TRBJ2-7	TRBV5-6	TGTGCCAGCAGCTTTTTGGGACAGGGATACGAGCAGTACTTC	CASSFLGQGYEQYF
.	.	TRBJ2-7	TRBV28	TGTGCCAGCAGTCGACTCGTAGCCTACGAGCAGTACTTC	CASSRLVAYEQYF
.	.	TRBJ2-3	TRBV27	TGTGCCAGCAGTCCCCACGCGACAGTGATTACGCAGTATTTT	CASSPHATVITQYF
.	.	TRBJ1-5	TRBV5-1	TGCGCCAGCAGCTTGGGCGGGAGCAATCAGCCCCAGCATTTT	CASSLGGSNQPQHF
TRBD2	.	TRBJ2-7	TRBV28	TGTGCCAGCGCATCAAGGGGGCTAGCGGGGGGGGACGAGCAGTACTTC	CASASRGLAGGDEQYF
.	.	TRBJ2-7	TRBV4-1	TGCGCCAGCAGCTTGGGAGGGGGGATGTACGAGCAGTACTTC	CASSLGGGMYEQYF
TRBD1	few	TRBJ2-2	TRBV4-1	TGCGCCAGCAGCCCGACAGGGAACGGGGAGCTGTTTTTT	CASSPTGNGELFF